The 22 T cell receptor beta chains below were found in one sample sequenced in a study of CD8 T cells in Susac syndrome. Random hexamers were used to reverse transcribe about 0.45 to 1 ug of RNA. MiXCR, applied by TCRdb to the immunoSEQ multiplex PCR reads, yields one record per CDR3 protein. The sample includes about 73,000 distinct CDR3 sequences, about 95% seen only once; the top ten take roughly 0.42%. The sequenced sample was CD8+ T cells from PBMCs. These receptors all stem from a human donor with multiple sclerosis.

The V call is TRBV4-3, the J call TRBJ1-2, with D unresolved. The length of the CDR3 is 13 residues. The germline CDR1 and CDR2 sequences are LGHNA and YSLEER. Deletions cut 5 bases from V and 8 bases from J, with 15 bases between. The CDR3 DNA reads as TGCGCCAGCAGCTTACGAGGGCGCCGGGGCTACACCTTC. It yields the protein CASSLRGRRGYTF.

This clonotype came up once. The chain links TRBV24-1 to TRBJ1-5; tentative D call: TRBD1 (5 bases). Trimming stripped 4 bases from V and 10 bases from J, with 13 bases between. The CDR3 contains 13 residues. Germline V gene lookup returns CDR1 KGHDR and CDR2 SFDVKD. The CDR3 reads CATSEGGTRPQHF. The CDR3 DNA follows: TGTGCCACCAGTGAGGGGGGGACCCGTCCCCAGCATTTT.

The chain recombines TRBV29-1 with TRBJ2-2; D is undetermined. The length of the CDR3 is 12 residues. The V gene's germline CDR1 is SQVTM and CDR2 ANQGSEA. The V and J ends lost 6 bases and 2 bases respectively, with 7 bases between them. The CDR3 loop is CSVPRNTGELFF. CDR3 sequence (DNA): TGCAGCGTACCCCGAAACACCGGGGAGCTGTTTTTT.

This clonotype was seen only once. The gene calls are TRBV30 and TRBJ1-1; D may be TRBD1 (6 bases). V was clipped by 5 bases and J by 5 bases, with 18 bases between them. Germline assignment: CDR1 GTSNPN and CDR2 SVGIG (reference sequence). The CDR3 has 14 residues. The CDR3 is CAWDRDIGLTEAFF. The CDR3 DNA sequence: TGTGCCTGGGATAGGGACATCGGGCTGACTGAAGCTTTCTTT.

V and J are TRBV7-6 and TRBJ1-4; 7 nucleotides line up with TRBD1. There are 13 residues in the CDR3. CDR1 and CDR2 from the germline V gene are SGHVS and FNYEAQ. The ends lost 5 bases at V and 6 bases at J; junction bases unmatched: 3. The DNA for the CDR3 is TGTGCCAGCAGCATTCAGGGGGATGAAAAACTGTTTTTT. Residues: CASSIQGDEKLFF.

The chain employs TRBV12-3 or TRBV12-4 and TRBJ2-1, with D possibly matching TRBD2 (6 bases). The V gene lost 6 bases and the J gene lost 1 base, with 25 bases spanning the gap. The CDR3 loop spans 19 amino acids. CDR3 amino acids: CASSPPSVSKMVSYNEQFF. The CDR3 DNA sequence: TGTGCCAGCAGCCCACCTAGCGTCAGTAAAATGGTATCCTACAATGAGCAGTTCTTC.

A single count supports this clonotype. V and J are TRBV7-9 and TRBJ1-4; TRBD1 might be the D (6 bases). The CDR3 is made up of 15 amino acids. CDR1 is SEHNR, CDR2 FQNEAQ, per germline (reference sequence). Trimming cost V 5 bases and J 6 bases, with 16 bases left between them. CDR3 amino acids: CASSINGQTDEKLFF. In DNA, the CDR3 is TGTGCCAGCAGCATAAACGGACAGACCGATGAAAAACTGTTTTTT.

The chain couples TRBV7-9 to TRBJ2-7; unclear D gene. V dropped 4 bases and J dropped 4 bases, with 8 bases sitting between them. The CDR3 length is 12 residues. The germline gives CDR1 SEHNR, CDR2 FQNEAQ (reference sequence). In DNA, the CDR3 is TGTGCCAGCAGCTCGATGGTATACGAGCAGTACTTC. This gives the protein CASSSMVYEQYF.

In DNA, the CDR3 is TGTGCCAGCAGGGCAGGGGGCGAAGCCGACGAGCAGTACTTC. Its protein product is CASRAGGEADEQYF. The V and J genes are TRBV2 and TRBJ2-7; 8 nucleotides match TRBD1. V trimming: 6 bases; J trimming: 5 bases; junction bases outside the gene matches: 9. The CDR3 consists of 14 residues. Germline lookup yields CDR1 SNHLY and CDR2 FYNNEI.

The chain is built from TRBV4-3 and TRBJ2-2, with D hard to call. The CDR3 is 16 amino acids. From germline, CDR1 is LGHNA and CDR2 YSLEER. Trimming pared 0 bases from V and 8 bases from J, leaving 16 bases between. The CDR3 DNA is TGCGCCAGCAGCCAAGATTGGGTCGTGGACCCTGGGGAGCTGTTTTTT. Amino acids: CASSQDWVVDPGELFF.

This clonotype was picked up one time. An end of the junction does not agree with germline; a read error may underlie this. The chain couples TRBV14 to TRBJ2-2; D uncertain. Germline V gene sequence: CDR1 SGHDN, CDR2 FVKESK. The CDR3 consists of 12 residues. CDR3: CASSPRTEELFF. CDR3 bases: TGTGCCAGCAGCCCCCGGACCGAGGAGCTGTTTTTT.

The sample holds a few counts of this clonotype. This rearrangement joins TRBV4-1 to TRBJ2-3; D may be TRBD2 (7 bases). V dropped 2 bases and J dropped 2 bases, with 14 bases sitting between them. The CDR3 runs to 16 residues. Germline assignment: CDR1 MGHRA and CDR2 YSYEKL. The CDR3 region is CASSQPFGGPTDTQYF. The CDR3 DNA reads TGCGCCAGCAGCCAACCCTTCGGGGGGCCCACAGATACGCAGTATTTT.

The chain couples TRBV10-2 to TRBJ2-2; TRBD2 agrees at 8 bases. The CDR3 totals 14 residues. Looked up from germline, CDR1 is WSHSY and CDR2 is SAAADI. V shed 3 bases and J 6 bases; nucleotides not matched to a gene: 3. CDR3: CASSESGGAGELFF. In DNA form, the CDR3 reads TGCGCCAGCAGTGAAAGCGGGGGCGCCGGGGAGCTGTTTTTT.

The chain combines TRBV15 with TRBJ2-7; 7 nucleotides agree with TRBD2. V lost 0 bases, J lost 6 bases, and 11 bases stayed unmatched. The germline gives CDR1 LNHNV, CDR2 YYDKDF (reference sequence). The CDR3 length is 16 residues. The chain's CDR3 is CATSREISGMGGEQYF. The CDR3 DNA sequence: TGTGCCACCAGCAGAGAGATCAGCGGGATGGGGGGCGAGCAGTACTTC.

In DNA, the CDR3 is TGTGCCAGCAGCCTCCGGCGCGGGGAGAACACCGGGGAGCTGTTTTTT. Translated: CASSLRRGENTGELFF. The chain employs TRBV7-9 and TRBJ2-2; D might be TRBD2 (6 bases). Germline values: CDR1 SEHNR, CDR2 FQNEAQ (reference sequence). Deletions cut 5 bases from V and 1 base from J, with 14 bases between. The CDR3 consists of 16 residues.

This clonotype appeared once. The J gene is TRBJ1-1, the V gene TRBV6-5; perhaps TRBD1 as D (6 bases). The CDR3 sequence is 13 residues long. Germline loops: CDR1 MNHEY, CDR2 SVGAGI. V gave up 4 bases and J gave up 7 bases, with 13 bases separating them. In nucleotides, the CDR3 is TGTGCCAGCAGTTTTATGGGGGCGGGTGAAGCTTTCTTT. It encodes CASSFMGAGEAFF.

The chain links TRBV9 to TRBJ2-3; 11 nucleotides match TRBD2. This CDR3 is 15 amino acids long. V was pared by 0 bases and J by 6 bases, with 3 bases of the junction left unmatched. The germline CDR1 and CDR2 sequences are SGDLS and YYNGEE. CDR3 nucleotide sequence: TGTGCCAGCAGCGTAGTACTAGCGGGAGCCGATACGCAGTATTTT. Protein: CASSVVLAGADTQYF.

CDR3 coding DNA: TGCGCCAGCAGCGGCATCACAGGGGGCCTAGCCAAAAACATTCAGTACTTC. Translating gives CASSGITGGLAKNIQYF. The V and J genes are TRBV10-2 and TRBJ2-4; 9 nucleotides align to TRBD1. The CDR3 spans 17 residues. V shed 6 bases, J shed 0 bases, and the junction held 9 bases outside the gene matches. CDR1 is WSHSY, CDR2 SAAADI, per germline.

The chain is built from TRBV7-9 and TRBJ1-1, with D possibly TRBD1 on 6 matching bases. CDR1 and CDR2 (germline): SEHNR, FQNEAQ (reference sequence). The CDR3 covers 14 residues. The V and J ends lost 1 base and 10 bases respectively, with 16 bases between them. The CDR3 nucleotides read TGTGCCAGCAGCTTAGGTCGGCAGGGGAGCGGAGCTTTCTTT. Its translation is CASSLGRQGSGAFF.

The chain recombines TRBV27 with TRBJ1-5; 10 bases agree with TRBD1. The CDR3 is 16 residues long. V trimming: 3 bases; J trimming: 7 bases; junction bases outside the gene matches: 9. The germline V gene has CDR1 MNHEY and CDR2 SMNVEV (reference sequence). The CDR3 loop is CASSLTGGVRGQPQHF. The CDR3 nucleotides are TGTGCCAGCAGTTTGACAGGGGGCGTTAGAGGGCAGCCCCAGCATTTT.

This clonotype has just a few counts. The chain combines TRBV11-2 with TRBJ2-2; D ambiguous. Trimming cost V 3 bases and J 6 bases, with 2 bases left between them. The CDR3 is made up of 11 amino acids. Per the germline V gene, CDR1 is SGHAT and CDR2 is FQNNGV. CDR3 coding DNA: TGTGCCAGCAGCTTTCCCGGGGAGCTGTTTTTT. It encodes CASSFPGELFF.

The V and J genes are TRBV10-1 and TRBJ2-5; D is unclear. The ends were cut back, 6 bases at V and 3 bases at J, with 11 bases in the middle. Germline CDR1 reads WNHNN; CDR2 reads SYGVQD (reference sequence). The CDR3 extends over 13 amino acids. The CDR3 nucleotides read TGCGCCAGCAGCCTCCGGGCGGAAGAGACCCAGTACTTC. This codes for CASSLRAEETQYF.